A selection of T cell receptor beta chains follows, all from one sample in a study of control samples from healthy donors and cancer patients. TCRdb's copy holds only in-frame clones and misses some; the assay was immunoSEQ multiplex PCR. The profile shows 75,000 to 100,000 clones, around 88% of them singletons. Sample: blood. These receptors were collected from a man in his thirties or forties in good health. The CDR3 runs from the conserved cysteine through the conserved F or W. A D gene is named only where the DNA matches it firmly. Part of the rows lack a size; the others show once, few, many or a class for expanded clones.

-,TRBV29-1,TRBJ2-1,-,TGCAGCGTTGTAGTGGAGGGATACTACAATGAGCAGTTCTTC,CSVVVEGYYNEQFF
-,TRBV6-5,TRBJ2-3,-,TGTGGTGCGGGTCTTATGGGGACAGATACGCAGTATTTT,CGAGLMGTDTQYF
-,TRBV15,TRBJ1-5,-,TGTGCCACCAGCAGAGATGGAGGCAATCAGCCCCAGCATTTT,CATSRDGGNQPQHF
-,TRBV30,TRBJ2-4,TRBD1,TGTGCCTGGAGTGTATCAGGGGGTAGGAACATTCAGTACTTC,CAWSVSGGRNIQYF
-,TRBV5-1,TRBJ1-1,-,TGCGCCAGCAGCTTCGAGACAGAGAACACTGAAGCTTTCTTT,CASSFETENTEAFF
-,TRBV7-8,TRBJ1-1,TRBD1,TGTGCCAGCAGCTTGAACACACAGGGGGCTTCGGGGAACACTGAAGCTTTCTTT,CASSLNTQGASGNTEAFF
-,TRBV18,TRBJ1-4,-,TGTGCCAGCTCACCCGGGACCAATGAAAAACTGTTTTTT,CASSPGTNEKLFF
-,TRBV2,TRBJ1-4,-,TGTGCCAGCAGTGGTGGGGAGGGATGGTACGAAAAACTGTTTTTT,CASSGGEGWYEKLFF
-,TRBV10-2,TRBJ2-7,-,TGCGCCAGCAGTGAGTCTAAGTTGGGCGAGCAGTACTTC,CASSESKLGEQYF
-,TRBV7-8,TRBJ1-4,-,TGTGCCAGCAGAGATGTTTTGGGCCAAAAACTGTTTTTT,CASRDVLGQKLFF
-,TRBV7-9,TRBJ1-3,-,TGTGCCAGCACCCTTTTGGGAAACACCATATATTTT,CASTLLGNTIYF
-,TRBV5-4,TRBJ2-3,-,TGTGCCAGCAGCTTAGTAGGAGGAGCAGATACGCAGTATTTT,CASSLVGGADTQYF
-,TRBV19,TRBJ1-6,-,TGTGCCAGTAGTCTACAAACAGCGATGGGTTCACCCCTCCACTTT,CASSLQTAMGSPLHF
once,TRBV29-1,TRBJ2-1,-,TGCAGCGTTGAGGGATTAAGCGGCCGGGGGCAGTTCTTC,CSVEGLSGRGQFF
-,TRBV24-1,TRBJ2-2,TRBD1,TGTGCCACCAGTGATTCAGGACAGGCACTCACCGGGGAGCTGTTTTTT,CATSDSGQALTGELFF
-,TRBV6-1,TRBJ2-3,TRBD2,TGTGCCAGCAGTGAAGTTAAGGTAGCGGGAGGGCCGTTGGATACGCAGTATTTT,CASSEVKVAGGPLDTQYF
-,TRBV27,TRBJ1-1,TRBD1,TGTGCCAGCAGTAACCGACAGGGCCCCGCTGAAGCTTTCTTT,CASSNRQGPAEAFF
-,TRBV4-1,TRBJ2-2,-,TGCGCCAGCAGCCAAGTACCCCTCGGACAGCTTGTCGGGGAGCTGTTTTTT,CASSQVPLGQLVGELFF
-,TRBV3-1/TRBV3-2,TRBJ2-2,-,TGTGCCAGCAGCCAAGATTTCGCGCTTGGGGGCACCGGGGAGCTGTTTTTT,CASSQDFALGGTGELFF
-,TRBV13,TRBJ2-1,-,TGTGCCAGCAGCCGAGCCTCCTCAGGGGCGTGGGCCTACAATGAGCAGTTCTTC,CASSRASSGAWAYNEQFF
once,TRBV10-3,TRBJ2-7,-,TGTGCCATCGGTGTGGGGGCAGTCCCCGAGCAGTACTTC,CAIGVGAVPEQYF
once,TRBV28,TRBJ2-5,TRBD1,TGTGCCAGCAGTGTAGGACAGGGAGATGCAGAGACCCAGTACTTC,CASSVGQGDAETQYF